These 23 T cell receptor beta chains share one sample of origin, sequenced in a study of a mutant IDH1 vaccine in newly diagnosed glioma. These receptors have no identified antigens. Profiling relied on immunoSEQ multiplex PCR, and the TCRdb table lists in-frame clones only, not all of them. The sample has approximately 56,000 clones; around three fifths are singletons. As for time point: week 47, end of study. Vaccinated patients received 300 ug of mutant IDH1 20-mer peptide per dose, with topical imiquimod. Sequences were derived from peripheral blood mononuclear cells (PBMCs), sampled from a glioma patient whose treatment included an IDH1 peptide vaccine. Source of these receptors: a man aged 35 to 55 with glioma. Some clones in this sample may be carry-over from other donors' samples.

The chain links TRBV4-1 to TRBJ2-2; tentatively, D is TRBD1 or TRBD2 (5 bases each). The CDR3 length is 18 residues. Germline values: CDR1 MGHRA, CDR2 YSYEKL. V lost 4 bases, J lost 1 base, and 19 bases lay in between. CDR3 sequence reads: CASSPQVGVSGNTGELFF. The CDR3 DNA is TGCGCCAGCAGCCCCCAAGTGGGGGTGAGCGGGAACACCGGGGAGCTGTTTTTT.

In this sample, this clone turned up once. The CDR3 sequence: CASTDLDSPSGANVLTF. The CDR3 DNA reads as TGTGCCAGTACTGACTTGGACAGTCCCTCTGGGGCCAACGTCCTGACTTTC. The rearrangement links TRBV19 to TRBJ2-6; perhaps TRBD1 as D (6 bases). This CDR3 is 17 amino acids long. Germline V gene lookup returns CDR1 LNHDA and CDR2 SQIVND (reference sequence). Trimming pared 7 bases from V and 0 bases from J, leaving 16 bases between.

The rearrangement uses TRBV5-1 and TRBJ2-2, with 7 bases matching TRBD1. Germline V gives CDR1 SGHRS, CDR2 YFSETQ. The CDR3 is 15 residues long. The V gene end was trimmed by 3 bases and the J gene end by 2 bases; junction bases not matched to a gene: 4. The CDR3, as DNA: TGCGCCAGCAGCTCGGGACAGAGAAACACCGGGGAGCTGTTTTTT. Translating it yields CASSSGQRNTGELFF.

This clone has just a few counts. The rearrangement uses TRBV15 and TRBJ1-6; no clear D gene. V was trimmed by 6 bases and J by 8 bases, leaving 5 bases between them. CDR1 is LNHNV, CDR2 YYDKDF, per germline (reference sequence). The CDR3 is 11 amino acids. CDR3 DNA: TGTGCCACCAGAGGGCATTCACCCCTCCACTTT. This sequence encodes CATRGHSPLHF.

As DNA, the CDR3 is TGCGCCAGCAGCTTCAAATACGGGACAGGGGCCTACGAGCAGTACTTC. Protein: CASSFKYGTGAYEQYF. The rearrangement links TRBV5-1 to TRBJ2-7; 10 nucleotides agree with TRBD1. The CDR3 covers 16 residues. Germline values: CDR1 SGHRS, CDR2 YFSETQ. Germline trimming cut 2 bases from V and 2 bases from J; bases unmatched to any gene: 7.

This clone has only a few counts. This rearrangement joins TRBV30 to TRBJ1-5; a weak D match, TRBD1 (6 bases). V was pared by 3 bases and J by 7 bases, with 13 bases between. The CDR3 contains 13 residues. The germline gives CDR1 GTSNPN, CDR2 SVGIG (reference sequence). The CDR3 here is CAWSVGGGQPQHF. CDR3 nucleotides: TGTGCCTGGAGCGTCGGGGGCGGCCAGCCCCAGCATTTT.

The J gene is TRBJ1-1, the V gene TRBV6-5, with no clear D. The V gene's germline CDR1 is MNHEY and CDR2 SVGAGI. With 7 bases removed from V and 0 bases from J, the gap between germline ends came to 12 bases. This CDR3 is 14 amino acids long. The CDR3 protein is CASTTFGLNTEAFF. DNA of the CDR3: TGTGCCAGCACCACCTTCGGGCTGAACACTGAAGCTTTCTTT.

V gene TRBV18 combines with J gene TRBJ1-6; D is perhaps TRBD1 (6 bases). This CDR3 is 14 amino acids long. Germline CDR1 is KGHSH and CDR2 is LQKENI. Trimming stripped 3 bases from V and 7 bases from J, with 10 bases between. The CDR3 nucleotides read TGTGCCAGCTCACCCACAGGGAGCAATTCACCCCTCCACTTT. Translated, it gives CASSPTGSNSPLHF.

CDR3 bases: TGTGCCTGGAGTGTCCTAACAGGGGCGGGGGGCTACACCTTC. Translated, it gives CAWSVLTGAGGYTF. The chain joins TRBV30 to TRBJ1-2, with 7 positions matching TRBD1. The germline V gene encodes CDR1 GTSNPN and CDR2 SVGIG (reference sequence). CDR3 length: 14 amino acids. J lost 8 bases, V lost 0 bases, and 9 bases had no gene match.

V gene TRBV5-8 combines with J gene TRBJ1-5, with D hard to call. The CDR3 contains 15 residues. Between the trimmed V and J ends, which lost 4 bases and 4 bases, there was a span of 15 bases. CDR1 is SGHTS and CDR2 is YDEGEE in the germline V gene. The CDR3 DNA reads as TGTGCCAGCAGCCCGGCCTGGGTACCAAATCAGCCCCAGCATTTT. Amino acid sequence: CASSPAWVPNQPQHF.

This rearrangement joins TRBV27 to TRBJ1-2; D remains unclear. This CDR3 has 13 residues. V gave up 2 bases and J gave up 2 bases, with 6 bases separating them. Per the germline V gene, CDR1 is MNHEY and CDR2 is SMNVEV (reference sequence). The CDR3 loop is CASSLRQNYGYTF. The CDR3 DNA reads TGTGCCAGCAGTTTACGGCAGAACTATGGCTACACCTTC.

V and J are TRBV29-1 and TRBJ1-6, with a weak D call TRBD1 (6 bases). This CDR3 contains 12 residues. Trimming removed 4 bases from V and 19 bases from J, with 20 bases in between. Germline loops: CDR1 SQVTM, CDR2 ANQGSEA. CDR3 residues: CSVAAATGVLHF. Written as DNA, the CDR3 is TGCAGCGTTGCAGCGGCGACAGGCGTACTACACTTT.

The chain links TRBV7-9 to TRBJ2-3, with D unresolved. Germline CDR1 is SEHNR and CDR2 is FQNEAQ (reference sequence). Between the trimmed V and J ends, which lost 0 bases and 0 bases, there was a span of 1 base. The CDR3 is made up of 13 amino acids. CDR3 loop: CASSLASTDTQYF. The DNA of the CDR3 is TGTGCCAGCAGCTTAGCCAGCACAGATACGCAGTATTTT.

This chain links TRBV18 with TRBJ1-1; D is ambiguous. Trimming stripped 4 bases from V and 5 bases from J, with 14 bases between. The CDR3 consists of 14 residues. The germline CDR1 and CDR2 sequences are KGHSH and LQKENI. CDR3 DNA: TGTGCCAGCTCACGGACTGGCCAATTTACTGAAGCTTTCTTT. Amino acids: CASSRTGQFTEAFF. The complete variable domain, with remaining parts taken from reference TRBV18 and TRBJ1-1, reads NAGVMQNPRHLVRRRGQEARLRCSPMKGHSHVYWYRQLPEEGLKFMVYLQKENIIDESGMPKERFSAEFPKEGPSILRIQQVVRGDSAAYFCASSRTGQFTEAFFGQGTRLTVV.

The gene calls are TRBV6-6 and TRBJ1-4; possibly TRBD1 for D (6 bases). Per the germline V gene, CDR1 is MNHNY and CDR2 is SVGAGI (reference sequence). The length of the CDR3 is 14 residues. Trimming cost V 5 bases and J 6 bases, with 13 bases left between them. CDR3 sequence: CASSRQVSDEKLFF. CDR3 DNA: TGTGCCAGCAGTCGACAGGTCTCGGATGAAAAACTGTTTTTT.

This clone appeared a single time. The chain employs TRBV5-5 and TRBJ1-2; 7 nucleotides agree with TRBD1. Germline CDR1 and CDR2: SGHKS and YYEKEE (reference sequence). V was clipped by 4 bases and J by 2 bases; unmatched bases: 8. The CDR3 totals 15 residues. DNA for the CDR3: TGTGCCAGCAGCCCCAGACAGGGTGGAAACTATGGCTACACCTTC. This encodes CASSPRQGGNYGYTF. The full variable domain, rest sourced from reference TRBV5-5 and TRBJ1-2, is DAGVTQSPTHLIKTRGQQVTLRCSPISGHKSVSWYQQVLGQGPQFIFQYYEKEERGRGNFPDRFSARQFPNYSSELNVNALLLGDSALYLCASSPRQGGNYGYTFGSGTRLTVV.

The CDR3 DNA is TGTGCCAGCAGTTTATCCCGACAGGGGTTGGAAGCTTTCTTT. Translation: CASSLSRQGLEAFF. The chain joins TRBV27 to TRBJ1-1; 8 bases are a match to TRBD1. J was trimmed by 8 bases and V by 0 bases; bases with no gene match: 5. The CDR3 has 14 residues. Germline-derived CDR1 and CDR2 are MNHEY and SMNVEV (reference sequence).

V is TRBV6-6 and J is TRBJ2-5; D is unresolved. The germline CDR1 and CDR2 sequences are MNHNY and SVGAGI (reference sequence). The length of the CDR3 is 15 residues. V was shortened by 5 bases and J by 3 bases, with 16 bases between the two germline ends. The CDR3 spells CASSRLELGKETQYF. In DNA, the CDR3 is TGTGCCAGCAGTAGGTTAGAATTAGGGAAAGAGACCCAGTACTTC.

This clone was counted between two and nine times. This specimen includes other DNA sequences encoding the same CDR3. This chain joins TRBV7-2 and TRBJ1-5; the D is unclear. V lost 2 bases and J lost 2, with 7 bases in between. CDR3 length: 14 amino acids. Looked up from germline, CDR1 is SGHTA and CDR2 is FQGNSA. The CDR3, as DNA: TGTGCCAGCAGCTTACTCGCGGGCAATCAGCCCCAGCATTTT. This encodes CASSLLAGNQPQHF.

This chain uses TRBV7-2 with TRBJ1-6; 8 nucleotides line up with TRBD1. The germline CDR1 and CDR2 sequences are SGHTA and FQGNSA. V trimming: 1 base; J trimming: 9 bases; junction bases outside the gene matches: 5. The CDR3 has 15 amino acids. The CDR3 sequence: CASSLGDRGFSPLHF. DNA of the CDR3: TGTGCCAGCAGCTTAGGCGACAGGGGCTTTTCACCCCTCCACTTT.

This chain joins TRBV4-2 and TRBJ2-5, with TRBD2 matching over 7 bases. Per germline, CDR1 LGHNA and CDR2 YNFKEQ. The CDR3 has 16 amino acids. Trimming removed 4 bases from V and 2 bases from J; junction bases left unmatched: 10. The CDR3 bases are TGTGCCAGCAGCCCCGCGGTTGGGACTACTCAAGAGACCCAGTACTTC. Amino acid sequence: CASSPAVGTTQETQYF.

The V gene is TRBV28, the J gene TRBJ2-5, with D possibly TRBD1 on 5 matching bases. The CDR3 consists of 15 residues. Germline V gives CDR1 MDHEN, CDR2 SYDVKM. The V end lost 5 bases, the J end lost 4 bases, and 17 bases lay between the germline ends. CDR3 sequence reads: CASSPPAGQRETQYF. In DNA, the CDR3 is TGTGCCAGCAGTCCCCCCGCAGGGCAGCGAGAGACCCAGTACTTC.

The chain uses TRBV5-1 and TRBJ2-7; 12 nucleotides agree with TRBD2. The germline V gene has CDR1 SGHRS and CDR2 YFSETQ. This CDR3 has 16 amino acids. V dropped 4 bases and J dropped 3; count of bases not matched to a gene: 8. The CDR3 here is CASSAGRLAGDYEQYF. In nucleotides, the CDR3 is TGCGCCAGCAGCGCGGGGCGACTAGCGGGGGACTACGAGCAGTACTTC.